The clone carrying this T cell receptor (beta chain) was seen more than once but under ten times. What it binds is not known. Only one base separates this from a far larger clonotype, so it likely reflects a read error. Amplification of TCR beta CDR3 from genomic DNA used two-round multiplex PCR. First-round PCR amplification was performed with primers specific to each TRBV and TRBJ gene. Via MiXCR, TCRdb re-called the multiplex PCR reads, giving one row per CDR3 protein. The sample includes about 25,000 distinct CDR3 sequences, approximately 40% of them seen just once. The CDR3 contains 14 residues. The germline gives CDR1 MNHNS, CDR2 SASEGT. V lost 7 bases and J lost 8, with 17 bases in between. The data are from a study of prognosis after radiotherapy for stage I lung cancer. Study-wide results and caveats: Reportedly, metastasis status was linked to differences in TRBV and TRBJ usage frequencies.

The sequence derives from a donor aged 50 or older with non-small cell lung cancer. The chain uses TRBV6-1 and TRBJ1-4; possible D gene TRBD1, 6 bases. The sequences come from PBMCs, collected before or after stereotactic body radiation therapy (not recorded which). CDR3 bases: TGTGCCAGCATTTCCCCAGGGGCGGGAGAAAAACTGTTTTTT. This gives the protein CASISPGAGEKLFF.